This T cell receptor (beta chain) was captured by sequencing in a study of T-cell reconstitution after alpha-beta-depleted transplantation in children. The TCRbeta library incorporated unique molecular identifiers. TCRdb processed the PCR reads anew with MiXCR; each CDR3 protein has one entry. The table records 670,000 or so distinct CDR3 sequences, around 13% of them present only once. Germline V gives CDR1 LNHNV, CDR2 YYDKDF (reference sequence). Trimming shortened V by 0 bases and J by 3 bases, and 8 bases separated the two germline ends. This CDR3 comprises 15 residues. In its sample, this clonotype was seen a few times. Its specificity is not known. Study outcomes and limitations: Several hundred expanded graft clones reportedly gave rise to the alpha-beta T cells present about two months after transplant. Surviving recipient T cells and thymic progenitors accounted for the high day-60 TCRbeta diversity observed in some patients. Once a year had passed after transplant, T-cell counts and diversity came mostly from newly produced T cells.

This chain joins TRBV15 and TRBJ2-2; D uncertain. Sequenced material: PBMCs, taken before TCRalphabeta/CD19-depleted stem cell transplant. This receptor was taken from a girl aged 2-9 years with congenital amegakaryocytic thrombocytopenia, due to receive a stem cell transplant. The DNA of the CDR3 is TGTGCCACCAGCAGAGATCTCCGGGACACCGGGGAGCTGTTTTTT. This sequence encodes CATSRDLRDTGELFF.